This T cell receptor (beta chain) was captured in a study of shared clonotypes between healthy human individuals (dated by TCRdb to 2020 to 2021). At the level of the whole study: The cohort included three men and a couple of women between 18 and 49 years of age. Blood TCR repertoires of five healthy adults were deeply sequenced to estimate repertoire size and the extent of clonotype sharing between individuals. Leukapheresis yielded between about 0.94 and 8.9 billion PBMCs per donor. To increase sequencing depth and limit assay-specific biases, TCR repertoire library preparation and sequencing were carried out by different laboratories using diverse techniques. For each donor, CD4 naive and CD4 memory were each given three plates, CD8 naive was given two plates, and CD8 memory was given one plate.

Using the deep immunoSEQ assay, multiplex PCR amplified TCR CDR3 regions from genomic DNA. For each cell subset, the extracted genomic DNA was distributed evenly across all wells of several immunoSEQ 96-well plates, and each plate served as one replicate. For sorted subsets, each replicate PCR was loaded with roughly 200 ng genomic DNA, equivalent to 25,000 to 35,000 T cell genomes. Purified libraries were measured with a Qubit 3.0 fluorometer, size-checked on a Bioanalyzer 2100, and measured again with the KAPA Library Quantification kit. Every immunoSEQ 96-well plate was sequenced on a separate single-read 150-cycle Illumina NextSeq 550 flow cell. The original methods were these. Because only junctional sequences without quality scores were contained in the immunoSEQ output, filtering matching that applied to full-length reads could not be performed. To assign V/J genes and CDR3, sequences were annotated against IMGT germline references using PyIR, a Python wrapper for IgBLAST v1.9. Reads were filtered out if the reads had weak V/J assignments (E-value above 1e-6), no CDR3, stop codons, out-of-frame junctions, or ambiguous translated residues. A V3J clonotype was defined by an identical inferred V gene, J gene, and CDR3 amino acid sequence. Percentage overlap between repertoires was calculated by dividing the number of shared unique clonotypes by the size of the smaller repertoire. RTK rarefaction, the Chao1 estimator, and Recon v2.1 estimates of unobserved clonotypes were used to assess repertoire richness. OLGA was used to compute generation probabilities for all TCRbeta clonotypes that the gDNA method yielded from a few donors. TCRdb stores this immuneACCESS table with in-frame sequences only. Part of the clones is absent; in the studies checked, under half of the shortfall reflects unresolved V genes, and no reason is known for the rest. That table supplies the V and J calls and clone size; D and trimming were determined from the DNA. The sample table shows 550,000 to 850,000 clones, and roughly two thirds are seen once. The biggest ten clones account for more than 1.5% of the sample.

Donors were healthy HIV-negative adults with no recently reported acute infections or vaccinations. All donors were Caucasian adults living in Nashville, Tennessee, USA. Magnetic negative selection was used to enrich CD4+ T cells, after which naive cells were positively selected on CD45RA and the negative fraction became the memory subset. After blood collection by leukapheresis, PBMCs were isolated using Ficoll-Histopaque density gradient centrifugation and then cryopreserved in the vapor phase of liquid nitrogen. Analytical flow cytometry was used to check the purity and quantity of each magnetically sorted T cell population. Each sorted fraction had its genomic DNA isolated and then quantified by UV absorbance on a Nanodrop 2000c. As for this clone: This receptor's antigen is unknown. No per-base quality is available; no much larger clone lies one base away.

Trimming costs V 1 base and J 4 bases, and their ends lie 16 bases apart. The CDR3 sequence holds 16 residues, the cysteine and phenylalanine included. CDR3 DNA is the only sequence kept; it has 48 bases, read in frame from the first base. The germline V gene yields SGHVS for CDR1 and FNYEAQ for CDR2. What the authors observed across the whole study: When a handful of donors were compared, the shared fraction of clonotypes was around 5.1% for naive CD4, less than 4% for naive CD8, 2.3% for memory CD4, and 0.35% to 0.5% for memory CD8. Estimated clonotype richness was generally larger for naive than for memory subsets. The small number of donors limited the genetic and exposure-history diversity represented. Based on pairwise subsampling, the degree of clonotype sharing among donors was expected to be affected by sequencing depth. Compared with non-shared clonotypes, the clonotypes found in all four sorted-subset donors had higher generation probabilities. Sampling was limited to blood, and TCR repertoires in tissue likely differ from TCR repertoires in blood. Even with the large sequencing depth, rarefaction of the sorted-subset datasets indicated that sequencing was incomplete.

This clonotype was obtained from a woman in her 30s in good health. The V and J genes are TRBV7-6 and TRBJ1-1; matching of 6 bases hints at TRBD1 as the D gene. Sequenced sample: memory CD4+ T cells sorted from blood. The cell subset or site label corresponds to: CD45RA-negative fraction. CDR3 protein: CASSLERGISVTEAFF. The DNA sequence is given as TGTGCCAGCAGCTTAGAGAGGGGGATCTCGGTCACTGAAGCTTTCTTT.